The 19 T cell receptor beta chains in this list originate from one sample, sequenced in a study of T-cell reconstitution after alpha-beta-depleted transplantation in children listed by TCRdb under 2016. Library generation was performed with PCR. The run used an Illumina HiSeq 2500. TCR libraries were prepared with molecular barcoding, using unique molecular identifiers to normalize TCRbeta repertoire quantification. TCRdb's own reprocessing of the public reads used fastp at Q25 and MiXCR and kept productive beta chains. Each record represents a unique CDR3 protein, reported with the most common genes and DNA among its rows. The sample has about 200,000 distinct CDR3 sequences on record, around 8.4% of them singletons. The top ten hold 35% to 45% of the sample. The sample's treatment or condition label, decoded: allogeneic hematopoietic cell transplantation with graft depleted of TCRalphabeta T cells and CD19 B cells.

Specimen: PBMCs, mostly from graft donor cells, collected 360 days after TCRalphabeta/CD19-depleted stem cell transplant. These receptors originate from a male patient under 10 years old who had a stem cell transplant for acute myeloid leukemia, so the T cells may come from the graft donor.

This clonotype was seen a handful of times. The chain links TRBV29-1 to TRBJ1-5, with a tentative D call TRBD1 (5 bases). This CDR3 region has 14 residues. The germline V gene has CDR1 SQVTM and CDR2 ANQGSEA. Trimming cost V 7 bases and J 7 bases, with 20 bases left between them. This chain's CDR3 is CSASTGTARQPQHF. The CDR3, as DNA: TGCAGCGCTTCTACCGGGACGGCGAGGCAGCCCCAGCATTTT.

This clonotype was seen only a few times. The chain links TRBV4-3 to TRBJ2-2; no definite D call. Germline V lookup: CDR1 LGHNA, CDR2 YSLEER. Trimming pared 6 bases from V and 5 bases from J, leaving 19 bases between. This CDR3 is built from 16 residues. CDR3 protein: CASSPFPGPRTGELFF. In DNA, the CDR3 is TGCGCCAGCAGTCCCTTCCCGGGCCCGAGAACCGGGGAGCTGTTTTTT.

This clonotype appeared a single time. The rearrangement joins TRBV2 to TRBJ2-7, with D unclear. The germline gives CDR1 SNHLY, CDR2 FYNNEI. Trimming cost V 4 bases and J 1 base, with 17 bases left between them. The length of the CDR3 is 16 residues. For the CDR3, the DNA is TGTGCCAGCAGTGGCACGCATGGTCAGAGGTCCTACGAGCAGTACGTC. It specifies CASSGTHGQRSYEQYV.

This chain uses TRBV7-2 with TRBJ1-4; D is unresolved. Germline V gene lookup returns CDR1 SGHTA and CDR2 FQGNSA. CDR3 length: 15 amino acids. V lost 5 bases and J lost 0, with 10 bases in between. The CDR3 bases are TGTGCCAGCAGCCTCCGACGGACAACTAATGAAAAACTGTTTTTT. It translates to CASSLRRTTNEKLFF.

The J gene is TRBJ2-3, the V gene TRBV5-1; D is tentatively TRBD1 or TRBD2 (7 bases each). This CDR3 spans 21 amino acids. Between the trimmed V and J ends, which lost 1 base and 0 bases, there was a span of 27 bases. Germline V lookup: CDR1 SGHRS, CDR2 YFSETQ. CDR3 in DNA: TGCGCCAGCAGCTTGAAGGGGGCGGGAGCCCTCTACTCGAGAAGCACAGATACGCAGTATTTT. The encoded protein is CASSLKGAGALYSRSTDTQYF.

This clonotype was recorded a few times. This chain connects TRBV7-2 to TRBJ2-1, with a tentative D call TRBD2 (6 bases). The length of the CDR3 is 15 residues. In germline, CDR1 is SGHTA, CDR2 FQGNSA. Between the trimmed V and J ends, which lost 3 bases and 1 base, there was a span of 10 bases. The DNA of the CDR3 is TGTGCCAGCAGCTTCTGGACTAAGTCCTACAATGAGCAGTTCTTC. This translates into CASSFWTKSYNEQFF.

The chain's CDR3 is CSATEGWTGATFNSPLHF. The CDR3 nucleotides read TGCAGTGCTACGGAGGGATGGACAGGGGCGACGTTTAATTCACCCCTCCACTTT. The V gene is TRBV20-1, the J gene TRBJ1-6; 9 bases fit TRBD1. The CDR3 covers 18 residues. With V trimmed by 4 bases and J by 6 bases, 16 bases remained unmatched. Germline V gene data show CDR1 as DFQATT and CDR2 as SNEGSKA (reference sequence).

This clonotype has a handful of counts. The chain combines TRBV12-3 or TRBV12-4 with TRBJ1-3; no reliable D call. This CDR3 is 15 amino acids long. V was pared by 4 bases and J by 0 bases, with 10 bases between. This CDR3 is CASSSPQSSGNTIYF. CDR3 nucleotides: TGTGCCAGCAGTTCCCCACAGAGCTCTGGAAACACCATATATTTT.

V is TRBV6-1 and J is TRBJ2-5; D might be TRBD1 (7 bases). The CDR3 contains 14 residues. Germline V gene lookup returns CDR1 MNHNS and CDR2 SASEGT. V lost 7 bases to trimming and J lost 5 bases, with 17 bases between them. CDR3 sequence reads: CASKIGGGFETQYF. The CDR3 DNA follows: TGTGCCAGCAAAATAGGAGGGGGCTTCGAGACCCAGTACTTC.

J is TRBJ2-5 and V is TRBV28, with D perhaps given as TRBD1 or TRBD2 (6 bases each). Germline CDR1 is MDHEN and CDR2 is SYDVKM. The CDR3 length is 15 residues. Trimming took off 4 bases at V and 3 bases at J, with 15 bases between the two ends. The CDR3 spells CASSWGLAQKETQYF. CDR3 sequence (DNA): TGTGCCAGCAGTTGGGGGCTAGCGCAAAAAGAGACCCAGTACTTC.

This clonotype was detected many times. The chain carries TRBV12-3 or TRBV12-4 and TRBJ2-1; D gene unclear. CDR3 length: 15 amino acids. V lost 3 bases and J 4 bases, leaving 13 bases between the germline ends. CDR3 sequence: CASSFHRQIYNEQFF. The CDR3, as DNA: TGTGCCAGCAGTTTTCACCGGCAAATATACAATGAGCAGTTCTTC.

The chain joins TRBV12-3 or TRBV12-4 to TRBJ2-1; tentatively, D is TRBD2 (6 bases). The ends were cut back, 1 base at V and 5 bases at J, with 12 bases in the middle. The CDR3 consists of 15 residues. CDR3 sequence (DNA): TGTGCCAGCAGTTTAGGTAGCGGAGACCACAATGAGCAGTTCTTC. Its translation: CASSLGSGDHNEQFF.

This clonotype was detected a few times. V is TRBV12-3 or TRBV12-4 and J is TRBJ2-3; possible D gene TRBD2, 7 bases. CDR3 length: 15 amino acids. V was shortened by 8 bases and J by 4 bases, with 19 bases between the two germline ends. The DNA for the CDR3 is TGTGCCAGCGACAGCCGCGGGGGCCTCGCAGATACGCAGTATTTT. Encoded protein: CASDSRGGLADTQYF.

This chain links TRBV29-1 with TRBJ2-5, with 9 bases that match TRBD2. The CDR3 sequence is 12 residues long. Trimming at V came to 6 bases and at J to 3 bases, leaving 2 bases not matched to a gene. Germline CDR1 SQVTM, CDR2 ANQGSEA. The CDR3 protein is CSVLAGEETQYF. The CDR3 nucleotides are TGCAGCGTATTAGCGGGAGAAGAGACCCAGTACTTC.

This chain connects TRBV12-3 or TRBV12-4 to TRBJ1-3; D gene uncertain. The CDR3 contains 15 residues. With 4 bases removed from V and 2 bases from J, the gap between germline ends came to 12 bases. DNA of the CDR3: TGTGCCAGCAGTTCAAGGGAATCTGCTGGAAACACCATATATTTT. Residues: CASSSRESAGNTIYF.

About this clonotype itself: Given the absence of the conserved phenylalanine or tryptophan at the CDR3 end, a read error is likely. The chain recombines TRBV12-3 or TRBV12-4 with TRBJ2-5, with D hard to call. Deletions cut 5 bases from V and 2 bases from J, with 3 bases between. The CDR3 spans 11 residues. Here the CDR3 DNA reads TGTGCCAGCAGTCTACAAGAGACCCAGTACGTC. This codes for CASSLQETQYV.

This clonotype was detected a few times. This rearrangement joins TRBV29-1 to TRBJ1-1, with 7 nucleotides matching TRBD1. CDR3 length: 13 residues. J gave up 3 bases and V 5 bases, and 6 bases lay outside the gene matches. The germline gives CDR1 SQVTM, CDR2 ANQGSEA. CDR3 DNA: TGCAGCGTTAACAGGGGTTGGGACACTGAAGCTTTCTTT. Translated, it gives CSVNRGWDTEAFF.

In this sample, this clonotype turned up many times. The V gene is TRBV20-1, the J gene TRBJ2-7, with D maybe TRBD2 (6 bases). CDR3 length equals 13 residues. Germline CDR1 reads DFQATT; CDR2 reads SNEGSKA (reference sequence). Here the CDR3 reads CTLWGESSYEQYV. The DNA for the CDR3 is TGCACCTTGTGGGGGGAGAGCTCCTACGAGCAGTACGTC.

This clonotype was recorded many times. V and J are TRBV5-1 and TRBJ2-5; D may be TRBD2 (5 bases). Germline V lookup: CDR1 SGHRS, CDR2 YFSETQ. The CDR3 covers 14 residues. Between the trimmed V and J ends, which lost 0 bases and 5 bases, there was a span of 11 bases. CDR3 DNA sequence: TGCGCCAGCAGCTTGGCCACTAGTACGGAGACCCAGTACTTC. This encodes CASSLATSTETQYF.